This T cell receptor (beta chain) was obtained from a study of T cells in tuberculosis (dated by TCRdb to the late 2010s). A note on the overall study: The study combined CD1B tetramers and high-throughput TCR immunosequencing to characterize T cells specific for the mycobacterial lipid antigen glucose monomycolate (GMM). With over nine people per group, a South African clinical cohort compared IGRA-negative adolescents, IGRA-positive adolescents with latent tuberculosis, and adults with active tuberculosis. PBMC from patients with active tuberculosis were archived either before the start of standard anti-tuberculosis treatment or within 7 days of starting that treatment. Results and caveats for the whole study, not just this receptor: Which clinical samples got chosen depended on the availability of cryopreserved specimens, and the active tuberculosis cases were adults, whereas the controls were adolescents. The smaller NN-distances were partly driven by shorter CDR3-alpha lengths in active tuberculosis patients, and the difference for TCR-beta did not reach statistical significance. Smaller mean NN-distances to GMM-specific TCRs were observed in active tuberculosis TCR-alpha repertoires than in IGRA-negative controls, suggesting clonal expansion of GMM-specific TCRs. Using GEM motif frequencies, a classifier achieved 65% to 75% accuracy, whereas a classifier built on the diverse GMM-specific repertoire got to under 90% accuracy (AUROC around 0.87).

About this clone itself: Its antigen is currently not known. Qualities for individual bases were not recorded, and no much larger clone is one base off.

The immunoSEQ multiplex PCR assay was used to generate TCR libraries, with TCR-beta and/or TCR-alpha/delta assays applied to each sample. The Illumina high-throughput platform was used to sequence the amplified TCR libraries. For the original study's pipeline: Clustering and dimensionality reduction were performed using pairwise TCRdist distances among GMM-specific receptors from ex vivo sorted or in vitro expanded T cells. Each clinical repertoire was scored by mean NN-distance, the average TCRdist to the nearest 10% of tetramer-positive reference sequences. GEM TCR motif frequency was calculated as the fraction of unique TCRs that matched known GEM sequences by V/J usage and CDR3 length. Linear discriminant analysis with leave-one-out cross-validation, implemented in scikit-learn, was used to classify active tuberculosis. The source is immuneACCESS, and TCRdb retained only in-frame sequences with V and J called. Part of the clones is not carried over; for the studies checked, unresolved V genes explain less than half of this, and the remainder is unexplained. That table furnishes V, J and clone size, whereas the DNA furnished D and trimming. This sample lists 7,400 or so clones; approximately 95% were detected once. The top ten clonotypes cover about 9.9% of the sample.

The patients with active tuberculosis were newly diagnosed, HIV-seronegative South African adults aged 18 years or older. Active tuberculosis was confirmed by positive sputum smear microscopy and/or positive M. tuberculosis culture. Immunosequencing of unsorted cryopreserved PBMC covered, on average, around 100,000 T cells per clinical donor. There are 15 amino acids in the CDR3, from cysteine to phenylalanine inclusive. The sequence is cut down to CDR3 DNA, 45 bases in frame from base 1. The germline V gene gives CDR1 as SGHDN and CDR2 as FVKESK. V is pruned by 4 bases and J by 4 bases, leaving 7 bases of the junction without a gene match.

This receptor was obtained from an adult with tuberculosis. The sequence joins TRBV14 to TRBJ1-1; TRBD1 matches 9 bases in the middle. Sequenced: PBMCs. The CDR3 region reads CASSLIQGAGTEAFF. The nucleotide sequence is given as TGTGCCAGCAGCCTTATACAGGGGGCTGGCACTGAAGCTTTCTTT.